The next 5 T cell receptor beta chains were all read from a single sample in a study of OX40 agonist ivuxolimab in advanced cancers. Repertoires were generated with immunoSEQ multiplex PCR, while TCRdb's copy carries only in-frame clones and drops some. This sample has some 74,000 clones, with 88% found just once. The specimen was CD4+ or CD8+ T cells sorted from blood, collected in a trial of the OX40 agonist ivuxolimab. These receptors were taken from an adult with an advanced solid tumor such as melanoma, head and neck, liver or kidney cancer.

This rearrangement joins TRBV4-2 to TRBJ2-1; maybe TRBD2 (6 bases). Germline V lookup: CDR1 LGHNA, CDR2 YNFKEQ. V lost 0 bases, J lost 8 bases, and 23 bases lay in between. This CDR3 contains 18 residues. The CDR3 DNA reads TGTGCCAGCAGCCAAGATCGACGCGTGACTAGGATAGAAGATGAGCAGTTCTTC. This encodes CASSQDRRVTRIEDEQFF.

This sequence joins TRBV27 and TRBJ1-6; 7 bases match TRBD1. Germline assignment: CDR1 MNHEY and CDR2 SMNVEV (reference sequence). The CDR3 totals 14 residues. Trimming took 8 bases from V and 5 from J; bases not matched to a gene: 6. The CDR3 DNA reads as TGTGCCAGCGGGTACGGGACAGATAATTCACCCCTCCACTTT. The encoded protein is CASGYGTDNSPLHF.

The chain has TRBV19 and TRBJ1-2; 9 bases fit TRBD1. V lost 7 bases, J lost 2 bases, and 11 bases stayed unmatched. The CDR3 is 16 residues long. Germline lookup yields CDR1 LNHDA and CDR2 SQIVND (reference sequence). The CDR3 sequence: CASTSPGQGLNYGYTF. Written as DNA, the CDR3 is TGTGCCAGTACAAGCCCGGGACAGGGTTTGAACTATGGCTACACCTTC. The full variable domain, with the rest looked up from reference TRBV19 and TRBJ1-2, is DGGITQSPKYLFRKEGQNVTLSCEQNLNHDAMYWYRQDPGQGLRLIYYSQIVNDFQKGDIAEGYSVSREKKESFPLTVTSAQKNPTAFYLCASTSPGQGLNYGYTFGSGTRLTVV.

This chain joins TRBV28 and TRBJ1-4; 9 nucleotides align to TRBD1. The CDR3 extends over 15 amino acids. The V gene's germline CDR1 is MDHEN and CDR2 SYDVKM. V dropped 7 bases and J dropped 4; count of bases not matched to a gene: 7. The CDR3 coding sequence is TGTGCCAGCACCGCACCGACAGGGGGTAATGAAAAACTGTTTTTT. It yields the protein CASTAPTGGNEKLFF.

The genes are TRBV14 and TRBJ2-2; D is uncertain. The V end was cut by 2 bases, the J end by 3 bases, with 4 bases between. This CDR3 comprises 13 residues. The germline V gene encodes CDR1 SGHDN and CDR2 FVKESK. The CDR3 spells CASSQFHTGELFF. CDR3 sequence (DNA): TGTGCCAGCAGCCAATTCCACACCGGGGAGCTGTTTTTT. The variable domain in full, with the rest retrieved from reference TRBV14 and TRBJ2-2, is EAGVTQFPSHSVIEKGQTVTLRCDPISGHDNLYWYRRVMGKEIKFLLHFVKESKQDESGMPNNRFLAERTGGTYSTLKVQPAELEDSGVYFCASSQFHTGELFFGEGSRLTVL.